A selection of T cell receptor beta chains follows, all from one sample in a study of blood T cell repertoires in COVID-19. Using immunoSEQ multiplex PCR, the repertoire was profiled, and TCRdb retains in-frame clones only, with some absent. This table has about 60,000 clones, roughly 88% appearing once. The material sequenced was peripheral blood. These receptors all come from a man between 25 and 39 years old with COVID-19, enrolled during active disease. Both conserved end residues are part of each CDR3. A D gene is named only where the DNA matches it firmly. Some rows have no size entry. The others give once, few or many, or a class for an expanded clone.

>-|few|TRBJ2-3|TRBV6-2/TRBV6-3
TGTGCCAGCAGTTTCCAGGGGGAGGCAGATACGCAGTATTTT
CASSFQGEADTQYF
>TRBD1|-|TRBJ1-1|TRBV27
TGTGCCAGCAGCGGACAGGCGAACACTGAAGCTTTCTTT
CASSGQANTEAFF
>TRBD1|-|TRBJ2-3|TRBV5-6
TGTGCCAGCAGCAGGGGACAGGGGTTGGCGCAGTATTTT
CASSRGQGLAQYF
>TRBD1|-|TRBJ1-2|TRBV28
TGTGCCAGCAGTTATAAGACACAGGGGGCGACTTATGGCTACACCTTC
CASSYKTQGATYGYTF
>TRBD1|-|TRBJ1-1|TRBV5-6
TGTGCCAGCAGCTTGGTCAAGACAGGGGGTTCGAACACTGAAGCTTTCTTT
CASSLVKTGGSNTEAFF
>TRBD1|few|TRBJ1-5|TRBV10-3
TGTGCCACCGGGGACAGCTTTTTACCCCAGCATTTT
CATGDSFLPQHF
>TRBD1|-|TRBJ1-2|TRBV6-5
TGTGCCAGCAGACAGACAGGGGGCGTGGATGGCTACACCTTC
CASRQTGGVDGYTF
>-|-|TRBJ1-1|TRBV2
TGTGCCAGCAGACAGGGTTTAGGCACTGAAGCTTTCTTT
CASRQGLGTEAFF
>-|-|TRBJ1-3|TRBV28
TGTGCCAGCAGCGAAGGGGGCTCTGGAAACACCATATATTTT
CASSEGGSGNTIYF
>TRBD2|-|TRBJ2-1|TRBV7-3
TGTGCCAGCAGCTTAAGCGGGAGCGATGAGCAGTTCTTC
CASSLSGSDEQFF
>-|-|TRBJ2-1|TRBV5-4
TGTGCCAGCAGCTGGGACACCCACAATGAGCAGTTCTTC
CASSWDTHNEQFF
>-|few|TRBJ1-1|TRBV6-4
TGTGCCAGCAGAACTTCGGACACGAACACTGAAGCTTTCTTT
CASRTSDTNTEAFF
>-|-|TRBJ1-5|TRBV18
TGTGCCAGCTCGACATCAGGGATGAGTGATCAGCCCCAGCATTTT
CASSTSGMSDQPQHF
>TRBD2|-|TRBJ2-3|TRBV20-1
TGCAGTGCTAGTTCTAGCGGGAGAGGGACAGATACGCAGTATTTT
CSASSSGRGTDTQYF
>TRBD1|-|TRBJ1-6|TRBV10-3
TGTGCCGTACAGGGGACCACTAATTCACCCCTCCACTTT
CAVQGTTNSPLHF
>TRBD1|-|TRBJ1-2|TRBV18
TGTGCCAGCTCACCAAATTTTCGGACAGGGGAGGGCTACACCTTC
CASSPNFRTGEGYTF
>-|-|TRBJ2-1|TRBV7-9
TGTGCCAGCAGCTTAGAGAGCTCCTACAATGAGCAGTTCTTC
CASSLESSYNEQFF
>-|few|TRBJ1-1|TRBV27
TGTGCCAGCAGTACAGTCGATGTGAACACTGAAGCTTTCTTT
CASSTVDVNTEAFF
>-|once|TRBJ2-7|TRBV12-3/TRBV12-4
TGTGCCAGCAGTCCACCCCTAGCCTACGAGCAGTACTTC
CASSPPLAYEQYF
>-|-|TRBJ2-2|TRBV24-1
TGTGCCACCGTCCAGGCGAACACCGGGGAGCTGTTTTTT
CATVQANTGELFF
>-|-|TRBJ2-7|TRBV25-1
TGTGCCAGCAGTGAATCAGGGGTCGAGCAGTACTTC
CASSESGVEQYF
>TRBD2|-|TRBJ2-2|TRBV4-3
TGCGCCAGCAGCCAAGATGCGGGGGCCGGGGAGCTGTTTTTT
CASSQDAGAGELFF
>TRBD2|-|TRBJ2-3|TRBV7-8
TGTGCCAGCACCCCCCCAAGGCGACTAGCGGTCCATGGTACGCAGTATTTT
CASTPPRRLAVHGTQYF
>-|-|TRBJ2-7|TRBV19
TGTGCCAGTAGTTTGCGAGGGAACGAGCAGTACTTC
CASSLRGNEQYF
>-|-|TRBJ2-1|TRBV27
TGTGCCAGCGCTCCCCCGGGCGGGTTCCCCTACAATGAGCAGTTCTTC
CASAPPGGFPYNEQFF
>-|-|TRBJ1-4|TRBV25-1
TGTGCCAGCGCGGGGGGAGGGGCGGAAAAACTGTTTTTT
CASAGGGAEKLFF
>-|-|TRBJ2-5|TRBV9
TGTGCCAGCAGCGTTGAGGGACAACGGGAGACCCAGTACTTC
CASSVEGQRETQYF
>-|-|TRBJ1-1|TRBV5-6
TGTGCCAGCAGCCTAGGGACAGAAGCTTTCTTT
CASSLGTEAFF
>-|-|TRBJ1-1|TRBV28
TGTGCCAGCATTGAGCAGGGGAACACTGAAGCTTTCTTT
CASIEQGNTEAFF
>-|-|TRBJ2-2|TRBV30
TGTGCCTGGAGTTTCAGGGCGGCGAACACCGGGGAGCTGTTTTTT
CAWSFRAANTGELFF
>-|-|TRBJ1-1|TRBV10-2
TGCGCCAGCAGTGAGAGGGTGGAGGGGAACACTGAAGCTTTCTTT
CASSERVEGNTEAFF
>-|once|TRBJ2-1|TRBV2
TGTGCCACGTGCTTTGAGGCGCCGGGGGAGCAGTTCTTC
CATCFEAPGEQFF
>-|-|TRBJ1-5|TRBV10-2
TGCGCCAGCAGTGAAAGGGGGGGGGACAATCAGCCCCAGCATTTT
CASSERGGDNQPQHF
>-|-|TRBJ2-3|TRBV28
TGTGCCAGCAGTTGGCGACTAGGAAACACAGATACGCAGTATTTT
CASSWRLGNTDTQYF